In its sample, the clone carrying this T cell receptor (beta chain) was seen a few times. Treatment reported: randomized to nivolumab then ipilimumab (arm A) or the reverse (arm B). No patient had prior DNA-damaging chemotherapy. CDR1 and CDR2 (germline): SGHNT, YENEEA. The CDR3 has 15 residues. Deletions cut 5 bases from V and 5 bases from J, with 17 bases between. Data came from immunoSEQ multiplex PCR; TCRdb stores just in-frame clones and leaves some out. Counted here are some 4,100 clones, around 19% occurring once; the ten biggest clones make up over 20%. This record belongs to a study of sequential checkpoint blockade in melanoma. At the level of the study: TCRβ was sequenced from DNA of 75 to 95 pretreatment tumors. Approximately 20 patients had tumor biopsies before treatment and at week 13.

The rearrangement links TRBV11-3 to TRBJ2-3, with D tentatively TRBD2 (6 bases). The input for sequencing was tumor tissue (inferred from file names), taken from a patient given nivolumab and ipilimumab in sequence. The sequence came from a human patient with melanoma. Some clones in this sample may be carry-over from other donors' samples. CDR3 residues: CASSRGWGDGDTQYF. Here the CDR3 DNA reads TGTGCCAGCAGCAGAGGCTGGGGGGATGGAGATACGCAGTATTTT.